This T cell receptor beta chain was sequenced in a study of OX40 agonist ivuxolimab in advanced cancers. The assay was immunoSEQ multiplex PCR, and TCRdb's table has in-frame clones only and misses some. The table lists roughly 25,000 clones, about 86% of them singletons. Trimming pared 6 bases from V and 1 base from J, leaving 6 bases between. Germline-derived CDR1 and CDR2 are SNHLY and FYNNEI. The CDR3 has 12 residues. The receptor comes from an adult with an advanced solid tumor such as melanoma, head and neck, liver or kidney cancer. This sequence joins TRBV2 and TRBJ1-1; no firm D call. Sample: CD4+ or CD8+ T cells sorted from blood, taken in a trial of the OX40 agonist ivuxolimab. CDR3 nucleotides: TGTGCCAGCAGCAACACGAACACTGAAGCTTTCTTT. Protein: CASSNTNTEAFF.